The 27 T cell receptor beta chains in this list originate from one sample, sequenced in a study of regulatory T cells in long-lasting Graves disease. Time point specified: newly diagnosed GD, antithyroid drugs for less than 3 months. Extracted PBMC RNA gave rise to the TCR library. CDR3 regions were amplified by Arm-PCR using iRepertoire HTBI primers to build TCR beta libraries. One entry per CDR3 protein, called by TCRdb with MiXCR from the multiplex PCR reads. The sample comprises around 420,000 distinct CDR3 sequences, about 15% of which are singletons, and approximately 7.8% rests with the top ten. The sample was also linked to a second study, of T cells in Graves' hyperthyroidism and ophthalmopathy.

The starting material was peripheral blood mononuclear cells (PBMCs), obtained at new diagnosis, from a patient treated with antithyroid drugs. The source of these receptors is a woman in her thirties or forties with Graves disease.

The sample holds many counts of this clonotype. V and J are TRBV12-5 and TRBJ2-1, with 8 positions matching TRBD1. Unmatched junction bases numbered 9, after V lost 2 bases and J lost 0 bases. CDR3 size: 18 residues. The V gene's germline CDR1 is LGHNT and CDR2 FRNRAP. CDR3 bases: TGTGCTAGTGGTTTGCGGACAGGGACGGGGAGCTCCTACAATGAGCAGTTCTTC. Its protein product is CASGLRTGTGSSYNEQFF.

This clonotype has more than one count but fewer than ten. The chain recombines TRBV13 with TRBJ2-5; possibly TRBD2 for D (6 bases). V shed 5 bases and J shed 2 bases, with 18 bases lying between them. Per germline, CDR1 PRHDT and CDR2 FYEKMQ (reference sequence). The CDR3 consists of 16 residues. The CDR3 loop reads CASSPRAQAGQETQYF. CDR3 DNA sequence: TGTGCCAGCAGCCCCCGCGCGCAGGCGGGGCAAGAGACCCAGTACTTC.

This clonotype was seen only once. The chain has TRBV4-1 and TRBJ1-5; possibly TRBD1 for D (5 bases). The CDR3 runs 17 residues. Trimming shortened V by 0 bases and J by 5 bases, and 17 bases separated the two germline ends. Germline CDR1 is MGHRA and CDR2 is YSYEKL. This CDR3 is CASSQDGGFAGHQPQHF. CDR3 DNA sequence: TGCGCCAGCAGCCAAGATGGGGGGTTCGCCGGTCATCAGCCCCAGCATTTT.

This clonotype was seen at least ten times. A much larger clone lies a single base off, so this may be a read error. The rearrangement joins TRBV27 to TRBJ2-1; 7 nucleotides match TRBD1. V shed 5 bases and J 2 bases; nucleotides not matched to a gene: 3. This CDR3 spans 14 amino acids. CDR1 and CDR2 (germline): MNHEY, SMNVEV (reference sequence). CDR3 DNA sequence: TGTGCCAGCAGTACCGGGACAGCCTACAATGAGCAGTTCTTC. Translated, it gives CASSTGTAYNEQFF.

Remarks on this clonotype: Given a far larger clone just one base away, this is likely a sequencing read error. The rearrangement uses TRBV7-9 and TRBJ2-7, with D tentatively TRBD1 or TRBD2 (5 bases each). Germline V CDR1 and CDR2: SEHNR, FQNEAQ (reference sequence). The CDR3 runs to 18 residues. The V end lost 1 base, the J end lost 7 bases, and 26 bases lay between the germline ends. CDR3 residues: CASSLGGVSGRSYNEQYF. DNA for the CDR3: TGTGCCAGCAGCTTAGGAGGCGTCTCGGGACGTTCGTACAATGAGCAGTACTTC.

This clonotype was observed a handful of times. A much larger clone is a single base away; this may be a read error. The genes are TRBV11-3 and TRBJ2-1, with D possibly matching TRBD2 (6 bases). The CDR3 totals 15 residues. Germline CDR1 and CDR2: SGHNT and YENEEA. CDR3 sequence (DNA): TGTGCCAGCAGCTTAGATAGCCGGGAGTGGGATGAGCAGCTCTTC. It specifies CASSLDSREWDEQLF.

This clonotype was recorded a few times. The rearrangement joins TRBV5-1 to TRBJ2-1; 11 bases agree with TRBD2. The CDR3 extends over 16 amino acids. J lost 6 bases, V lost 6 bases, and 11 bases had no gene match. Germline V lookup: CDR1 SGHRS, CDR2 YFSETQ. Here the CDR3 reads CASKKTLAGASNEQFF. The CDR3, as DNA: TGCGCCAGCAAGAAAACACTAGCGGGAGCGTCCAATGAGCAGTTCTTC.

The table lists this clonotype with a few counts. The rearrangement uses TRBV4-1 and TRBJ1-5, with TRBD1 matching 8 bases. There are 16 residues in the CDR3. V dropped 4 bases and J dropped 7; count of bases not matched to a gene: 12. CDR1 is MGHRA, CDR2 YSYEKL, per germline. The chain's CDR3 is CASSPFRQGRDQPQHF. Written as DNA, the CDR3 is TGCGCCAGCAGCCCCTTCCGACAGGGGCGCGACCAGCCCCAGCATTTT.

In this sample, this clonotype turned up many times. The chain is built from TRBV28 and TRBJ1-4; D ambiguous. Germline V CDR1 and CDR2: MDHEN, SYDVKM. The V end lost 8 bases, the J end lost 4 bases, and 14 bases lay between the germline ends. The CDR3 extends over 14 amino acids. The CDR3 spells CASCSLGLNEKLFF. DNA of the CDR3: TGTGCCAGCTGTTCACTTGGTCTTAATGAAAAACTGTTTTTT.

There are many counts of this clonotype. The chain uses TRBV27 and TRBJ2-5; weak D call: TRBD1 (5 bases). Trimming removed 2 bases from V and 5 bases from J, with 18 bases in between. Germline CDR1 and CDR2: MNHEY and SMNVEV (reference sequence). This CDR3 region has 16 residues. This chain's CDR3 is CASSLTPRATTETQYF. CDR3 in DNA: TGTGCCAGCAGTTTAACCCCCAGGGCGACGACGGAGACCCAGTACTTC.

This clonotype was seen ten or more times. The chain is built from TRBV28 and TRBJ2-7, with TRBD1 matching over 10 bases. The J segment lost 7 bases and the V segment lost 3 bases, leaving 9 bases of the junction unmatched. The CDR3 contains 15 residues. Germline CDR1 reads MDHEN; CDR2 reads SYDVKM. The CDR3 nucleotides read TGTGCCAGCAGTTTCGCCGGGGACAGGGGCCTGGAGCAGTACTTC. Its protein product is CASSFAGDRGLEQYF.

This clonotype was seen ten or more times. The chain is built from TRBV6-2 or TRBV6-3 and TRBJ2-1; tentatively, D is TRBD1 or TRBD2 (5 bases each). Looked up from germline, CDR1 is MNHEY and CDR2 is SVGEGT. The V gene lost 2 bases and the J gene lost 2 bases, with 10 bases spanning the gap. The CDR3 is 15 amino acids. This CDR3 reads CASSYIGTPYNEQFF. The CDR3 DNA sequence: TGTGCCAGCAGTTACATTGGGACGCCCTACAATGAGCAGTTCTTC.

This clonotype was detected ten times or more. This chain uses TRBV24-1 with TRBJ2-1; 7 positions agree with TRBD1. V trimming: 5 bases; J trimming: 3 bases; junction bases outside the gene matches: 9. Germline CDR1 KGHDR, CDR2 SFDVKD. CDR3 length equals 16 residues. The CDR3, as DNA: TGTGCCACCAGTGGGAATAGGCAGGGGGACTACAATGAGCAGTTCTTC. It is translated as CATSGNRQGDYNEQFF.

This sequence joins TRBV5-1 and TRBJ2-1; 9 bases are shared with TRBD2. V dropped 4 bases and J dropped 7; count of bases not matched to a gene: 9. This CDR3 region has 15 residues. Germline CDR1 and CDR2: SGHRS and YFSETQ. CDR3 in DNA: TGCGCCAGCAGCACCCCGTTAGCGGGAGTTAATGAGCAGTTCTTC. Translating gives CASSTPLAGVNEQFF.

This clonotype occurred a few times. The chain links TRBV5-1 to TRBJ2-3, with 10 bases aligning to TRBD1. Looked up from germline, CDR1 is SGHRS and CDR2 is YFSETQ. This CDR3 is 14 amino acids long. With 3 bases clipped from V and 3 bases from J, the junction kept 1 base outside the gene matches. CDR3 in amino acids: CASSWGQGTDTQYF. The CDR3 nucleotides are TGCGCCAGCAGCTGGGGACAGGGGACAGATACGCAGTATTTT.

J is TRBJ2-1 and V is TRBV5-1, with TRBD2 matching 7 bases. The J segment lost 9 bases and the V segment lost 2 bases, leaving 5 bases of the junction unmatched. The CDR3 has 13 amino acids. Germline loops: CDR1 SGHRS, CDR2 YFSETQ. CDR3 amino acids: CASSFGPGGEQFF. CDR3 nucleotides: TGCGCCAGCAGCTTTGGCCCGGGGGGTGAGCAGTTCTTC.

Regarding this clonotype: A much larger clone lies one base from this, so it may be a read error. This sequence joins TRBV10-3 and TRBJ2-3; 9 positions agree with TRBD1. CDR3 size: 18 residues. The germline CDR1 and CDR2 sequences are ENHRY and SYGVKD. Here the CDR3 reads CTISDNLGQGNFTDTQYF. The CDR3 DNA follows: TGTACCATCAGTGATAACTTAGGACAGGGGAATTTCACAGATACGCAGTATTTT.

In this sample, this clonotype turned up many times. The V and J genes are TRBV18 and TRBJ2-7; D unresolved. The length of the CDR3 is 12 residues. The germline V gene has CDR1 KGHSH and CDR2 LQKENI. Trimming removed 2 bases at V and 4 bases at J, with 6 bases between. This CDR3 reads CASSPGVYEQYF. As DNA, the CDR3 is TGTGCCAGCTCACCAGGGGTTTACGAGCAGTACTTC. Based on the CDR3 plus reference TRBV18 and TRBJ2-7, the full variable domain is NAGVMQNPRHLVRRRGQEARLRCSPMKGHSHVYWYRQLPEEGLKFMVYLQKENIIDESGMPKERFSAEFPKEGPSILRIQQVVRGDSAAYFCASSPGVYEQYFGPGTRLTVT.

The CDR3, as DNA: TGTGCCAGCAGTTACACCCTACTTAGCCGGGACCGACTAAGCACCGGGGAGCTGTTTTTT. Translated, it gives CASSYTLLSRDRLSTGELFF. The chain recombines TRBV6-5 with TRBJ2-2; D is perhaps TRBD1 or TRBD2 (5 bases each). The CDR3 extends over 20 amino acids. Germline CDR1 is MNHEY and CDR2 is SVGAGI. The germline V and J ends were trimmed by 2 bases and 4 bases, with 26 bases remaining between them.

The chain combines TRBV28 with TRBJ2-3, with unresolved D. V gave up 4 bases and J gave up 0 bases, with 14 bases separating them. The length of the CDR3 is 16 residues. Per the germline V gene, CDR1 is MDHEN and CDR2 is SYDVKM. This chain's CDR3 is CASSSRSTRSTDTQYF. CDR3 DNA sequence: TGTGCCAGCAGTTCCCGCTCCACGAGGAGCACAGATACGCAGTATTTT.

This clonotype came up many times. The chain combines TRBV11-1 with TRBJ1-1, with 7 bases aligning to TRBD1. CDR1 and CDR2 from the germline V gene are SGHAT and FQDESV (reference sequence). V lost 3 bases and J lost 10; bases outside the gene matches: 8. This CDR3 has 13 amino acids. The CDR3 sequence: CASSFIQGDGAFF. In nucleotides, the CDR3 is TGTGCCAGCAGCTTTATCCAGGGGGATGGAGCTTTCTTT.

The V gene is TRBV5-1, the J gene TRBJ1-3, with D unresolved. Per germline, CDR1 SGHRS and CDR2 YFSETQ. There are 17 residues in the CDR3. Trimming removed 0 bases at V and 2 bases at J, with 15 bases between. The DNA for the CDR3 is TGCGCCAGCAGCTTGGCGTTAACCAAGAAGGCTGGAAACACCATATATTTT. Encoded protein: CASSLALTKKAGNTIYF.

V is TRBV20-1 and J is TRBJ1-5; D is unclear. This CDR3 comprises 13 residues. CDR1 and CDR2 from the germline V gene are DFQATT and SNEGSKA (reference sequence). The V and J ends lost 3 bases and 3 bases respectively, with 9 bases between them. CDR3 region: CSASYGYNQPQHF. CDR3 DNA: TGCAGTGCTAGTTACGGGTACAATCAGCCCCAGCATTTT.

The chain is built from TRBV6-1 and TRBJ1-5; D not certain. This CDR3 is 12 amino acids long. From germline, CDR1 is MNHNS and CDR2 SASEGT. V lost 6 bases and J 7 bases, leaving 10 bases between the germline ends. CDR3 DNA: TGTGCCAGCAGGGGTAAGGTCCAGCCCCAGCATTTT. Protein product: CASRGKVQPQHF.

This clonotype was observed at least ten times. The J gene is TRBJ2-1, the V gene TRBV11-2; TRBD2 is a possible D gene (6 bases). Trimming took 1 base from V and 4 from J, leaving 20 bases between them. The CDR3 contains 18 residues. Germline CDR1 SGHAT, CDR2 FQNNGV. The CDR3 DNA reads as TGTGCCAGCAGCTTAGTATTTTACGGGAGTGGGGGTTACAATGAGCAGTTCTTC. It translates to CASSLVFYGSGGYNEQFF. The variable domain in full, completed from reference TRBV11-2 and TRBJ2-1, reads EAGVAQSPRYKIIEKRQSVAFWCNPISGHATLYWYQQILGQGPKLLIQFQNNGVVDDSQLPKDRFSAERLKGVDSTLKIQPAKLEDSAVYLCASSLVFYGSGGYNEQFFGPGTRLTVL.

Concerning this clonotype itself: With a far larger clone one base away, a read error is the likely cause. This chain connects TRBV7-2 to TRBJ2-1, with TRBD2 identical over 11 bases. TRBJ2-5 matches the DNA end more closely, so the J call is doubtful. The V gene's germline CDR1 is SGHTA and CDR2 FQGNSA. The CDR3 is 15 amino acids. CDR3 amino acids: CASSSRLAGTETQYF. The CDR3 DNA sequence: TGTGCCAGCAGCTCTCGACTAGCGGGAACCGAGACCCAGTACTTC.

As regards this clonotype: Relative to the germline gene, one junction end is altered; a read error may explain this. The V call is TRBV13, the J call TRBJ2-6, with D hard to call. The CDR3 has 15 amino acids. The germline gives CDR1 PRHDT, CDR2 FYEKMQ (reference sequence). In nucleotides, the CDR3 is TGTGCCTGCAGCACGCCCTCCTACGGGGCCAACGTCCTGACTTTC. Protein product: CACSTPSYGANVLTF.